This T cell receptor beta chain came from a study of control samples from healthy donors and cancer patients. Some clones are missing from TCRdb's copy, which holds only in-frame ones; the method was immunoSEQ multiplex PCR. The sample holds over 90,000 clones, around 89% seen once. Germline lookup yields CDR1 KGHDR and CDR2 SFDVKD. The CDR3 is 14 residues long. V gave up 4 bases and J gave up 6 bases, with 14 bases separating them. Material for sequencing was PBMCs. The TCR was taken from a man between 60 and 70 years old with lung cancer. The chain employs TRBV24-1 and TRBJ1-2, with no clear D. The DNA of the CDR3 is TGTGCCACCAGTGACTCCTCCGGCGCAGATGGCTACACCTTC. This sequence encodes CATSDSSGADGYTF.